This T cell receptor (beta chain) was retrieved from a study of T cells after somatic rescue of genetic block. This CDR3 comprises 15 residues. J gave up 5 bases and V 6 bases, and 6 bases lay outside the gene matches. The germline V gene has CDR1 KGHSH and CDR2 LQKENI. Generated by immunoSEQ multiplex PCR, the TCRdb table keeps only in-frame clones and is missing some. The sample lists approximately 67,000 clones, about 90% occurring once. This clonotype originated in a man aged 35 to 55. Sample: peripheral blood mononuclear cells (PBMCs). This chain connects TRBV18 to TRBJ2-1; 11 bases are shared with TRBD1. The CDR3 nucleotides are TGTGCCAGCTCTCCCGGGACAGGGGGACACAATGAGCAGTTCTTC. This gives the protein CASSPGTGGHNEQFF. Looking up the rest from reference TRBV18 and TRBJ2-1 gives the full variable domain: NAGVMQNPRHLVRRRGQEARLRCSPMKGHSHVYWYRQLPEEGLKFMVYLQKENIIDESGMPKERFSAEFPKEGPSILRIQQVVRGDSAAYFCASSPGTGGHNEQFFGPGTRLTVL.